This T cell receptor (beta chain) was identified in a study of Ad26.COV2.S vaccination and SARS-CoV-2 variants. General observations from the study: Reports say spike-specific CD8+ and CD4+ T cell responses covered substantial breadth after vaccination. Non-spike TCR breadth was similar in vaccine and placebo recipients.

Treatment denoted: about 20 received Ad26.COV2.S at low or high dose, single or two shots; about 5 received placebo; per-sample allocation not given. Vaccine and placebo recipients were sampled on day 63 after the first injection. An Ad26 vector was used to express Wuhan-strain SARS-CoV-2 spike as the vaccine. Germline V gives CDR1 MNHEY, CDR2 SMNVEV (reference sequence). Trimming pared 5 bases from V and 6 bases from J, leaving 7 bases between. The CDR3 totals 12 residues. Method: immunoSEQ multiplex PCR; TCRdb's copy keeps in-frame clones and lacks some. The sample comprises roughly 680,000 clones, 80% to 90% of which are singletons, and approximately 1.5% rests with the top ten. A word on this clone: Its cognate antigen is unknown.

The specimen comprised peripheral blood, sampled in a trial of Ad26.COV2.S vaccine versus placebo. This receptor was identified in a person aged 18 to 65 who received the Ad26.COV2.S COVID-19 vaccine or a placebo. The gene calls are TRBV27 and TRBJ2-2, with D hard to call. Written as DNA, the CDR3 is TGTGCCAGCAGTCCGGCCGCCGGGGAGCTGTTTTTT. This gives the protein CASSPAAGELFF.